The sequence of this TCR beta chain was determined in a study of PD-L1 blockade in urothelial cancer (dated by TCRdb to about 2017). The study in broad terms: Every patient began therapy in 2014 and was given atezolizumab 1,200 mg intravenously every 3 weeks. About 90% of the roughly 29 patients were identified as males with urothelial cancer of bladder origin, and a prior smoking history was reported by 18 of 29 patients. Patients had an ECOG performance status of 0 or 1 and had received between 0 and 3 prior chemotherapy regimens. Blood samples were analyzed 3 weeks after the start of treatment (second dose) and 6 weeks after the start of treatment. Blood samples gave a median of 141,255 T cells and 88,000 or so unique TCRs, with a median clonality of approximately 0.078. An exploratory multi-omic analysis was conducted of the somatic, immune and clinical correlates of response to PD-L1 blockade with atezolizumab in urothelial cancer. TCR sequencing covered pretreatment tumor samples and matched, serially collected peripheral blood taken before and after atezolizumab treatment. Durable clinical benefit was defined as a progression-free survival longer than 6 months, and TCR features were additionally tested against progression-free survival and overall survival. Whole exome sequencing and RNA sequencing of pretreatment tumors were performed alongside TCR sequencing in the same patients. Roughly 10 patients achieved durable clinical benefit and 20 did not. Pretreatment blood TCR-seq was available for about 27 patients, at least one posttreatment blood collection was obtained for approximately 24 patients, and tumor TCR-seq was available for approximately 24 patients. The study at large found these results: Because of the small sample size (n ≈ 29) and the many exploratory analyses performed, the results are intended to be regarded as hypothesis-generating. Greater expansion of tumor-associated TCR clones in peripheral blood 3 weeks after the start of treatment was observed in patients with durable benefit (n of about 20, p = 0.022). A pretreatment peripheral blood TCR clonality below the median was linked to improved progression-free and overall survival.

Synthetic TCR analog templates were spiked into each PCR so that absolute template abundance could be estimated from read counts. The immunoSEQ assay used bias-controlled V and J gene primers to amplify TCRbeta CDR3 regions from genomic DNA. Rearranged TCRbeta segments were sequenced at approximately 20X coverage. As for the original processing: Sequencing errors were corrected by clustering and CDR3s were annotated against IMGT to assign V, D and J genes. Downstream analyses used only productive TCRbeta rearrangements and left out out-of-frame or stop-codon sequences. Clonality was calculated as one minus the Shannon entropy normalized by the log of the number of unique productive sequences. Clones differing between time points or between blood and tumor were identified using Fisher's exact test with Benjamini-Hochberg correction, with an adjusted p below 0.01 applied as the threshold. TCRdb took over this immuneACCESS table, retaining in-frame rearrangements with V and J assigned. Such tables are incomplete; in checked studies, under half of the missing clones stem from an unresolved V gene, and the remainder is unexplained. V, J and clone size are those of that table, while D and trimming were read from the DNA. In this sample the table shows about 120,000 clones, about 89% of which occur a single time. The top ten clonotypes cover around 1.7% of the sample.

To note about this clone: No antigen is known for it. Base qualities are missing; no much larger clone stands one base away.

The time point label, as the study defines it: peripheral blood 6 weeks after treatment start. A total of 25 to 30 patients with locally advanced or metastatic urothelial carcinoma, treated at Memorial Sloan Kettering on a trial protocol, made up the cohort. Peripheral blood mononuclear cells were collected from each patient pretreatment and during treatment, giving between 1 and 8 total time points per patient. The Qiagen DNeasy Blood extraction kit was used to purify genomic DNA from total PBMCs and tumor samples. Collected pretreatment and during treatment, PBMCs were isolated and stored as previously described. The sample in question was PBMCs, obtained around atezolizumab (anti-PD-L1) treatment. This sequence originates from a man aged 55 to 70 with urothelial cancer.

The CDR3 here reads CASSAPDRGKQYF. At the DNA level, the sequence is TGCGCCAGCTCCGCCCCGGATAGGGGAAAGCAGTACTTC. The V and J genes are TRBV5-1 and TRBJ2-7; TRBD1 is perhaps the D gene, given 5 matching bases. V sheds 7 bases and J sheds 8 bases, leaving 19 bases between their ends. The germline V gene yields SGHRS for CDR1 and YFSETQ for CDR2. There are 13 amino acids in the CDR3, from cysteine to phenylalanine inclusive. Only the CDR3 part of the read is kept: 39 bases, read in frame from the first base.